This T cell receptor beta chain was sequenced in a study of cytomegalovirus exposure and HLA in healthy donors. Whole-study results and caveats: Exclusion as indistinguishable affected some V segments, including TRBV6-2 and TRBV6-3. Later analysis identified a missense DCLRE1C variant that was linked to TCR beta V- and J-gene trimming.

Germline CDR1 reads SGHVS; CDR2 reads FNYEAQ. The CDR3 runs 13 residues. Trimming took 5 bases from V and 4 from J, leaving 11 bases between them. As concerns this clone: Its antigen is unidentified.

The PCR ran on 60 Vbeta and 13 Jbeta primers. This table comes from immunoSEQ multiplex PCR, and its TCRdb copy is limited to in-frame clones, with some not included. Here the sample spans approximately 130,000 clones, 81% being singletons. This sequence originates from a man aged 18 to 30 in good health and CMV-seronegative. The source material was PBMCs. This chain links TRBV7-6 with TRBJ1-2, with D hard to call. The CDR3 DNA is TGTGCCAGCAGCAGGACGGAGGGCTATGGCTACACCTTC. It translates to CASSRTEGYGYTF.